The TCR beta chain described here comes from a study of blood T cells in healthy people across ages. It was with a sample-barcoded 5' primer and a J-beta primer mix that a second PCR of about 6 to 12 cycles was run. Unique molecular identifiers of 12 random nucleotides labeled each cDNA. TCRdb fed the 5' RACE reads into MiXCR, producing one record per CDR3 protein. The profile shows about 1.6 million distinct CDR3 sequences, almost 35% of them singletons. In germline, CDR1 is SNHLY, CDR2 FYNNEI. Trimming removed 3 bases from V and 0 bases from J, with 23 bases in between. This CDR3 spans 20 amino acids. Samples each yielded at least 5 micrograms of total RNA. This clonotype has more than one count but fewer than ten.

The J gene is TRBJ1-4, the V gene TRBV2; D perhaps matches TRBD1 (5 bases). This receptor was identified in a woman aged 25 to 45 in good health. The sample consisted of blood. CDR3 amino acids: CASSDITAMWGLTTNEKLFF. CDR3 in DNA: TGTGCCAGCAGTGACATAACAGCGATGTGGGGACTTACAACTAATGAAAAACTGTTTTTT.